The 26 T cell receptor beta chains below were found in one sample sequenced in a study of beta chain features in type 1 diabetes (dated by TCRdb to between 2017 and 2018). The protocol used for the library was the immunoSEQ multiplex PCR assay. The entire isolated RNA was reverse transcribed using the High Capacity cDNA Reverse Transcription Kit, and thus expressed TCRB transcripts were sequenced. TCRdb stores this immuneACCESS table with in-frame sequences only. Part of the clones is absent; in the studies checked, under half of the shortfall reflects unresolved V genes, and no reason is known for the rest. For this sample the table gives about 130,000 clones, of which 7% to 10% were detected only once. The top ten clones comprise approximately 0.68% of the sample. Input material: central memory CD4+ T cells from blood. These receptor sequences come from a man younger than 35 in good health.

The chain is built from TRBV7-2 and TRBJ1-4, with TRBD1 identical over 8 bases. The germline V gene has CDR1 SGHTA and CDR2 FQGNSA. Germline trimming cut 5 bases from V and 7 bases from J; bases unmatched to any gene: 9. This CDR3 is 15 amino acids long. CDR3 in amino acids: CASSLRTGRSEKLFF. The CDR3 DNA reads TGTGCCAGCAGCCTAAGGACAGGGAGGAGTGAAAAACTGTTTTTT.

The V and J genes are TRBV7-6 and TRBJ1-6, with 11 bases fitting TRBD1. The V segment lost 5 bases and the J segment 7 bases; nucleotides outside the gene matches: 4. Per the germline V gene, CDR1 is SGHVS and CDR2 is FNYEAQ. This CDR3 has 15 residues. In DNA form, the CDR3 reads TGTGCCAGCAGCCCGGGGACAGGGGGGAATTCACCCCTCCACTTT. It codes for CASSPGTGGNSPLHF.

For the CDR3, the DNA is TGTGCCAGCAGCGCCCCGGGATCATTCTACGAGCAGTACTTC. The encoded protein is CASSAPGSFYEQYF. This rearrangement joins TRBV5-4 to TRBJ2-7; a possible D gene is TRBD2 (5 bases). V dropped 4 bases and J dropped 3 bases, with 14 bases sitting between them. The germline V gene encodes CDR1 SGHNT and CDR2 YYREEE (reference sequence). This CDR3 has 14 amino acids.

In this sample, this clone turned up a few times. The V gene is TRBV7-2, the J gene TRBJ1-2, with 8 bases aligning to TRBD1. The CDR3 is 16 residues long. Germline lookup yields CDR1 SGHTA and CDR2 FQGNSA. J lost 0 bases, V lost 1 base, and 4 bases had no gene match. The CDR3 DNA follows: TGTGCCAGCAGCTTAGGCGGGACAGGATCTAACTATGGCTACACCTTC. Its translation: CASSLGGTGSNYGYTF. Combining the CDR3 with reference TRBV7-2 and TRBJ1-2 gives the whole variable domain GAGVSQSPSNKVTEKGKDVELRCDPISGHTALYWYRQSLGQGLEFLIYFQGNSAPDKSGLPSDRFSAERTGGSVSTLTIQRTQQEDSAVYLCASSLGGTGSNYGYTFGSGTRLTVV.

This clone was picked up a small number of times. At the DNA level, this CDR3 is encoded by other sequences in the same sample as well. V and J are TRBV27 and TRBJ1-5, with D possibly TRBD1 on 6 matching bases. The germline gives CDR1 MNHEY, CDR2 SMNVEV (reference sequence). CDR3 length: 15 amino acids. Trimming pared 3 bases from V and 2 bases from J, leaving 11 bases between. The CDR3 region is CASSFGRGGNQPQHF. CDR3 DNA: TGTGCCAGCAGTTTTGGCAGGGGAGGCAATCAGCCCCAGCATTTT.

V and J are TRBV7-6 and TRBJ2-1; 13 nucleotides agree with TRBD2. The germline CDR1 and CDR2 sequences are SGHVS and FNYEAQ. After removal of 2 bases from V and 1 base from J, the junction contained 5 bases not matched to a gene. There are 18 residues in the CDR3. This CDR3 reads CASSLTSGGAGSYNEQFF. For the CDR3, the DNA is TGTGCCAGCAGCTTAACTAGCGGGGGGGCGGGGTCCTACAATGAGCAGTTCTTC.

This clone came up a few times. The chain couples TRBV14 to TRBJ1-2; TRBD1 aligns across 7 bases. With 0 bases clipped from V and 11 bases from J, the junction kept 9 bases outside the gene matches. Per the germline V gene, CDR1 is SGHDN and CDR2 is FVKESK. This CDR3 contains 14 residues. The CDR3 reads CASSQDEDRRAYTF. The CDR3 nucleotides read TGTGCCAGCAGCCAAGATGAGGACAGGCGAGCGTACACCTTC.

This clone was recorded a few times. This chain joins TRBV7-8 and TRBJ2-3; TRBD1 agrees at 8 bases. CDR3 length: 14 residues. The V gene's germline CDR1 is SGHVS and CDR2 FQNEAQ. V shed 1 base and J 4 bases; nucleotides not matched to a gene: 1. The CDR3 spells CASSLGDRPDTQYF. In nucleotides, the CDR3 is TGTGCCAGCAGCTTAGGGGACAGGCCAGATACGCAGTATTTT. Combining the CDR3 with reference TRBV7-8 and TRBJ2-3 gives the whole variable domain GAGVSQSPRYKVAKRGQDVALRCDPISGHVSLFWYQQALGQGPEFLTYFQNEAQLDKSGLPSDRFFAERPEGSVSTLKIQRTQQEDSAVYLCASSLGDRPDTQYFGPGTRLTVL.

This clone was detected a few times. V usage is TRBV7-8 and J usage is TRBJ2-7; D might be TRBD2 (6 bases). This CDR3 is built from 13 residues. Germline values: CDR1 SGHVS, CDR2 FQNEAQ. Between the trimmed V and J ends, which lost 8 bases and 7 bases, there was a span of 18 bases. For the CDR3, the DNA is TGTGCCAGCGGCGAGCAAAGCGCGGGGGAGCAGTACTTC. It yields the protein CASGEQSAGEQYF.

The chain recombines TRBV27 with TRBJ2-7; TRBD2 aligns across 8 bases. The CDR3 contains 14 residues. With 6 bases clipped from V and 0 bases from J, the junction kept 4 bases outside the gene matches. Germline V lookup: CDR1 MNHEY, CDR2 SMNVEV (reference sequence). The CDR3 protein is CASRLAAHSYEQYF. CDR3 nucleotides: TGTGCCAGCAGACTAGCGGCTCACTCCTACGAGCAGTACTTC.

This rearrangement joins TRBV4-3 to TRBJ2-6; D gene ambiguous. Germline CDR1 LGHNA, CDR2 YSLEER. The CDR3 is 16 amino acids. Trimming stripped 0 bases from V and 0 bases from J, with 6 bases between. CDR3 residues: CASSQDSHSGANVLTF. For the CDR3, the DNA is TGCGCCAGCAGCCAAGATAGCCACTCTGGGGCCAACGTCCTGACTTTC.

The chain carries TRBV5-1 and TRBJ1-2; maybe TRBD1 (6 bases). The V gene's germline CDR1 is SGHRS and CDR2 YFSETQ. The germline V and J ends were trimmed by 4 bases and 4 bases, with 17 bases remaining between them. This CDR3 spans 15 amino acids. This CDR3 reads CASSIGLTGTYGYTF. The CDR3 nucleotides read TGCGCCAGCAGCATCGGATTAACAGGGACCTATGGCTACACCTTC.

V gene TRBV4-3 combines with J gene TRBJ2-5, with D tentatively TRBD2 (7 bases). The DNA matches TRBJ2-7 better at its end, which makes the J call doubtful. This CDR3 is built from 17 residues. Germline V gene data show CDR1 as LGHNA and CDR2 as YSLEER. CDR3 residues: CASSQGGGGFTTYEQYF. The CDR3 DNA reads as TGCGCCAGCAGCCAAGGAGGGGGGGGGTTCACCACCTACGAGCAGTACTTC.

As to this clone: At one of its ends the junction is not consistent with the germline gene, which may arise from a read error. The chain couples TRBV5-4 to TRBJ2-1; 8 nucleotides agree with TRBD2. This CDR3 contains 16 residues. From germline, CDR1 is SGHNT and CDR2 YYREEE (reference sequence). CDR3 DNA: TGCGCCAGCAGCCAACTCCGGGGGGGGCCTCGGAATGAGCAGTTCTTC. It codes for CASSQLRGGPRNEQFF.

The rearrangement joins TRBV2 to TRBJ2-1, with 10 positions matching TRBD2. This CDR3 region has 14 residues. Germline V gene data show CDR1 as SNHLY and CDR2 as FYNNEI. V dropped 9 bases and J dropped 6; count of bases not matched to a gene: 8. In nucleotides, the CDR3 is TGTGCCAGTTCCTTAGCGGGGGGTTTCAATGAGCAGTTCTTC. Protein product: CASSLAGGFNEQFF.

V is TRBV5-1 and J is TRBJ2-3, with TRBD2 identical over 7 bases. The length of the CDR3 is 15 residues. Losses at the gene ends were 4 bases for V and 3 bases for J; bases not matched to a gene: 8. Germline loops: CDR1 SGHRS, CDR2 YFSETQ. The CDR3 DNA reads as TGCGCCAGCAGCCCGGGGATGGGAGGGACAGATACGCAGTATTTT. Amino acid sequence: CASSPGMGGTDTQYF.

The genes are TRBV7-9 and TRBJ1-3; a weak D match, TRBD1 (5 bases). V was trimmed by 5 bases and J by 4 bases, leaving 18 bases between them. The CDR3 runs to 16 residues. Germline CDR1 SEHNR, CDR2 FQNEAQ (reference sequence). CDR3 DNA: TGTGCCAGCAGCCCGTCGGGACTCCAGTTCGGAAACACCATATATTTT. It yields the protein CASSPSGLQFGNTIYF.

This clone has more than one count but fewer than ten. CDR3 residues: CASSSYRGRNEQFF. The CDR3 nucleotides are TGTGCCAGCAGCTCTTACAGGGGGAGAAATGAGCAGTTCTTC. This chain uses TRBV7-3 with TRBJ2-1, with TRBD1 matching over 8 bases. The CDR3 is 14 residues long. The J segment lost 7 bases and the V segment lost 4 bases, leaving 6 bases of the junction unmatched. Per the germline V gene, CDR1 is SGHTA and CDR2 is FQGTGA.

This rearrangement joins TRBV4-3 to TRBJ2-7; 15 bases are a match to TRBD2. Germline CDR1 is LGHNA and CDR2 is YSLEER. The trim removed 4 bases at V and 4 bases at J, leaving 2 bases unmatched. This CDR3 has 15 residues. The CDR3 region has the DNA TGCGCCAGCAGCCGGACTAGCGGGGGGGCTTACGAGCAGTACTTC. Amino acid sequence: CASSRTSGGAYEQYF.

CDR3 protein: CASRPQGGGHQPQHF. The DNA for the CDR3 is TGTGCCAGCAGGCCACAGGGGGGAGGGCATCAGCCCCAGCATTTT. This chain links TRBV6-5 with TRBJ1-5; TRBD1 aligns across 8 bases. J was trimmed by 5 bases and V by 6 bases; bases with no gene match: 9. This CDR3 contains 15 residues. The germline CDR1 and CDR2 sequences are MNHEY and SVGAGI.

A note on this clone: Other nucleotide sequences from this sample produce the same CDR3. The chain carries TRBV7-3 and TRBJ2-5; TRBD2 matches at 8 bases. The junction had 6 bases not matched to a gene; V was cut back by 4 bases and J by 5 bases. This CDR3 has 14 amino acids. The germline V gene has CDR1 SGHTA and CDR2 FQGTGA. The CDR3 sequence is CASSSGLAGETQYF. CDR3 bases: TGTGCCAGCAGCTCCGGACTAGCCGGGGAGACCCAGTACTTC.

The rearrangement joins TRBV10-3 to TRBJ2-7; D is perhaps TRBD2 (6 bases). Trimming shortened V by 4 bases and J by 6 bases, and 13 bases separated the two germline ends. This CDR3 is built from 13 residues. Germline-derived CDR1 and CDR2 are ENHRY and SYGVKD. The CDR3 DNA sequence: TGTGCCATCAGTGGACGGGAGCTAGCCGAGCAGTACTTC. It is translated as CAISGRELAEQYF.

This clone was detected a few times. V gene TRBV4-2 combines with J gene TRBJ1-4; D not resolved. Germline V lookup: CDR1 LGHNA, CDR2 YNFKEQ. Trimming removed 0 bases at V and 7 bases at J, with 3 bases between. The CDR3 runs to 12 residues. Written as DNA, the CDR3 is TGTGCCAGCAGCCAAGATCGTGAAAAACTGTTTTTT. Its translation is CASSQDREKLFF.

This chain connects TRBV2 to TRBJ1-5, with no clear D. The CDR3 is 14 residues long. The V end lost 3 bases, the J end lost 4 bases, and 10 bases lay between the germline ends. Germline V CDR1 and CDR2: SNHLY, FYNNEI. This CDR3 is CASSENTENQPQHF. CDR3 nucleotide sequence: TGTGCCAGCAGTGAGAACACAGAAAATCAGCCCCAGCATTTT.

V usage is TRBV7-8 and J usage is TRBJ1-5, with D perhaps matching TRBD1 (6 bases). Trimming left V 1 base short and J 2 bases short, with 12 bases between. The length of the CDR3 is 16 residues. Germline-derived CDR1 and CDR2 are SGHVS and FQNEAQ. CDR3 sequence (DNA): TGTGCCAGCAGCTTAGAGGGGGGGGCGGGCAATCAGCCCCAGCATTTT. The encoded protein is CASSLEGGAGNQPQHF.

The CDR3 protein is CASSVERRTVVQFF. The CDR3 DNA is TGTGCCAGCAGCGTAGAGAGACGGACAGTGGTACAGTTCTTC. V usage is TRBV9 and J usage is TRBJ2-1, with D possibly being TRBD1 (6 bases). The CDR3 is 14 amino acids. Germline assignment: CDR1 SGDLS and CDR2 YYNGEE. The V end lost 0 bases, the J end lost 13 bases, and 17 bases lay between the germline ends.